This TCR beta chain originates from a study of blood T cell repertoires in COVID-19. For the study at large: The samples span acute and convalescent COVID-19 from the United States, Italy and Spain. The cDNA or gDNA used as material had been derived from T cells, B-cell-depleted T cells, or PBMCs.

Authors' data handling: For nucleated cells, counts were estimated from reference gene primer amplification. Some clones are missing from TCRdb's copy, which holds only in-frame ones; the method was immunoSEQ multiplex PCR. The D gene and trimming were derived from the DNA, and the V and J assignments and clone size from that table. Of 100,000 to 150,000 clones listed, approximately 90% are singletons. J lost 4 bases, V lost 1 base, and 6 bases had no gene match. In germline, CDR1 is GTSNPN, CDR2 SVGIG (reference sequence). The CDR3 consists of 15 residues. This clonotype was sampled from a man in his forties or fifties with active or convalescent COVID-19. The chain is built from TRBV30 and TRBJ2-2, with 7 bases lining up with TRBD1. Input material: peripheral blood. The CDR3 protein is CAWSGRDSSTGELFF. The CDR3 DNA reads as TGTGCCTGGAGTGGCCGGGACAGTTCCACCGGGGAGCTGTTTTTT.